The 7 T cell receptor beta chains in this list originate from one sample, sequenced in a study of CD8 T cells in Susac syndrome. RNA was extracted with the RNeasy kit, and a quantity of roughly 0.45 to 1 ug was reverse transcribed using random hexamers. One entry per CDR3 protein results from TCRdb running MiXCR on the immunoSEQ multiplex PCR reads. Altogether 90,000 to 150,000 distinct CDR3 sequences are present, under 95% being singletons, with the ten largest covering 0.12%. The sequenced material came from CD8+ T cells from PBMCs. Receptors originate from a human donor in good health.

This chain joins TRBV18 and TRBJ2-4; D not resolved. The V end was cut by 0 bases, the J end by 3 bases, with 9 bases between. Germline CDR1 and CDR2: KGHSH and LQKENI. This CDR3 region has 15 residues. For the CDR3, the DNA is TGTGCCAGCTCACCACCCCGGGTTGGCAAAAACATTCAGTACTTC. Encoded protein: CASSPPRVGKNIQYF.

J is TRBJ1-1 and V is TRBV7-9; the D is unclear. CDR3 size: 12 residues. Per the germline V gene, CDR1 is SEHNR and CDR2 is FQNEAQ (reference sequence). The V gene lost 6 bases and the J gene lost 10 bases, with 15 bases spanning the gap. The CDR3 DNA is TGTGCCAGCAGTTCCGGAGACGGATTAGCTTTCTTT. Its translation: CASSSGDGLAFF.

This sequence joins TRBV13 and TRBJ1-1; tentatively, D is TRBD1 (5 bases). The CDR3 is 18 residues long. CDR1 is PRHDT and CDR2 is FYEKMQ in the germline V gene (reference sequence). The V gene lost 3 bases and the J gene lost 0 bases, with 20 bases spanning the gap. DNA of the CDR3: TGTGCCAGCAGCTTTGGAGGGCAGGGATTCGGGCTGAACACTGAAGCTTTCTTT. Residues: CASSFGGQGFGLNTEAFF.

The chain combines TRBV19 with TRBJ2-7, with D tentatively TRBD2 (5 bases). Trimming took off 3 bases at V and 0 bases at J, with 18 bases between the two ends. Per the germline V gene, CDR1 is LNHDA and CDR2 is SQIVND (reference sequence). The CDR3 runs to 17 residues. CDR3 sequence: CASSIPKSGQYSYEQYF. The CDR3 DNA follows: TGTGCCAGTAGTATCCCGAAGAGCGGTCAATACTCCTACGAGCAGTACTTC.

This clonotype occurred once. V usage is TRBV6-2 or TRBV6-3 and J usage is TRBJ1-5; D gene ambiguous. V was pared by 2 bases and J by 11 bases, with 10 bases between. CDR3 length equals 12 residues. Germline V gene sequence: CDR1 MNHEY, CDR2 SVGEGT. CDR3 nucleotides: TGTGCCAGCAGTTACCCTCTTACCGCCCAGCATTTT. It yields the protein CASSYPLTAQHF.

This clonotype was observed a single time. This chain uses TRBV4-3 with TRBJ2-7; no clear D. Germline CDR1 reads LGHNA; CDR2 reads YSLEER. Trimming took off 0 bases at V and 1 base at J, with 7 bases between the two ends. The CDR3 spans 14 residues. The CDR3 sequence is CASSQDVNSYEQYF. CDR3 DNA: TGCGCCAGCAGCCAAGATGTCAATTCCTACGAGCAGTACTTC.

The chain uses TRBV20-1 and TRBJ2-7, with TRBD2 identical over 7 bases. Germline V gene lookup returns CDR1 DFQATT and CDR2 SNEGSKA (reference sequence). The CDR3 length is 11 residues. The V segment lost 7 bases and the J segment 5 bases; nucleotides outside the gene matches: 5. CDR3 loop: CSGGGTDEQYF. For the CDR3, the DNA is TGCAGTGGGGGGGGGACTGACGAGCAGTACTTC.